This TCR beta chain is from a study of cytomegalovirus exposure and HLA in healthy donors. Details on this clone: Its antigen is as yet unknown.

The PCR made use of 60 Vbeta and 13 Jbeta primers. Profiling relied on immunoSEQ multiplex PCR, and the TCRdb table lists in-frame clones only, not all of them. The data show around 230,000 clones, with about three quarters seen just once and around 1.9% held by the top ten. Study-wide results and caveats: Among TCR beta chains, those listed as cytomegalovirus-associated numbered fewer than 200. Sequence variants that were highly shared formed a cluster that was likely a sequencing artifact. Presence/absence analyses rested on an assumption that sequencing depth was roughly uniform across donors.

The material sequenced was PBMCs. The sequence derives from a male donor in good health and CMV-seronegative.

CDR3 in amino acids: CASSSPRTHPRGSYNEQFF. CDR3 DNA sequence: TGTGCCAGCAGCTCCCCCAGGACCCACCCTAGGGGGTCCTACAATGAGCAGTTCTTC. The chain employs TRBV7-2 and TRBJ2-1; D is possibly TRBD1 (6 bases). Germline loops: CDR1 SGHTA, CDR2 FQGNSA. This CDR3 spans 19 amino acids. Between the trimmed V and J ends, which lost 4 bases and 1 base, there was a span of 23 bases.